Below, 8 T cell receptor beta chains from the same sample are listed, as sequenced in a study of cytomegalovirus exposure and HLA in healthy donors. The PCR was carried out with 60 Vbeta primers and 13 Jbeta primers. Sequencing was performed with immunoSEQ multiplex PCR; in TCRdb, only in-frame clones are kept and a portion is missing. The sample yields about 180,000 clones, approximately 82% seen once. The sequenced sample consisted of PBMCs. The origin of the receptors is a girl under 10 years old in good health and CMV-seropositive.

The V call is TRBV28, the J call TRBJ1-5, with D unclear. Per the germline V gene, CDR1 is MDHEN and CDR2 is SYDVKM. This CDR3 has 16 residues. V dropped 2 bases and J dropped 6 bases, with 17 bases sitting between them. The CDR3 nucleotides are TGTGCCAGCAGTTTACCCCGGGGAGCCCCAAGTCAGCCCCAGCATTTT. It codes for CASSLPRGAPSQPQHF.

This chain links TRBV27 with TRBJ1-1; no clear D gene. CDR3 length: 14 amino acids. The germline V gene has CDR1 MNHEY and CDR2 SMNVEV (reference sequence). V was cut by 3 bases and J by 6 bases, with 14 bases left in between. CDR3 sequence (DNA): TGTGCCAGCAGTTTCGGCCGGGGAGGATCTGAAGCTTTCTTT. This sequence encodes CASSFGRGGSEAFF.

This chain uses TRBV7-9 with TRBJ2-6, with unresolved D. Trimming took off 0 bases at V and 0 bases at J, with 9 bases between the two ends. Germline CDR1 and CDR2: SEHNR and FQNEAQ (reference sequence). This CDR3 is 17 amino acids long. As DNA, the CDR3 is TGTGCCAGCAGCTTAGCAGACTTATACTCTGGGGCCAACGTCCTGACTTTC. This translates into CASSLADLYSGANVLTF.

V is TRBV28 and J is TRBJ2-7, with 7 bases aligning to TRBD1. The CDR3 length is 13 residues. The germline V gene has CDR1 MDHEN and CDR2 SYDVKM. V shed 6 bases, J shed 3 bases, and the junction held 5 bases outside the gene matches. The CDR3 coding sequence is TGTGCCAGCAGCCTGGACAGGAACTACGAGCAGTACTTC. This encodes CASSLDRNYEQYF.

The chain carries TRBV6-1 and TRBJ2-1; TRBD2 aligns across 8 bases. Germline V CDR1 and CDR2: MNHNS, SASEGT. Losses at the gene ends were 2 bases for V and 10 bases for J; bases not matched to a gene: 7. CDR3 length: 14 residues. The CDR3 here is CASSELAGPREQFF. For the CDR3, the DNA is TGTGCCAGCAGTGAACTAGCGGGCCCCCGGGAGCAGTTCTTC.

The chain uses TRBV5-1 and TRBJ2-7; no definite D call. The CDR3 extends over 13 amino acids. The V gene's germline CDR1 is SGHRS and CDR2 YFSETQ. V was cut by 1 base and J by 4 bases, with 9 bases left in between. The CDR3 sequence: CASSLRSEYEQYF. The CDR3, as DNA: TGCGCCAGCAGCTTGAGAAGCGAGTACGAGCAGTACTTC.

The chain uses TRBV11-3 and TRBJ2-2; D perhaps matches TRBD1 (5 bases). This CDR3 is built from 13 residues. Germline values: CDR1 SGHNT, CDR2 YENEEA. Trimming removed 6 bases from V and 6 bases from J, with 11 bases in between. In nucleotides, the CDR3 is TGTGCCAGCAGATCAGGGATGGCCGGGGAGCTGTTTTTT. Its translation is CASRSGMAGELFF.

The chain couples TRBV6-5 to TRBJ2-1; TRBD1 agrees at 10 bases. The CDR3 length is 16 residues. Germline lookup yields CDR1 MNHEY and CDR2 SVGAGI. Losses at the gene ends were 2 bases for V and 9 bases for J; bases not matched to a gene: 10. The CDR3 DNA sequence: TGTGCCAGCAGTTACCGCGGGACAGGGGTCTTGGGTGAGCAGTTCTTC. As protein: CASSYRGTGVLGEQFF.